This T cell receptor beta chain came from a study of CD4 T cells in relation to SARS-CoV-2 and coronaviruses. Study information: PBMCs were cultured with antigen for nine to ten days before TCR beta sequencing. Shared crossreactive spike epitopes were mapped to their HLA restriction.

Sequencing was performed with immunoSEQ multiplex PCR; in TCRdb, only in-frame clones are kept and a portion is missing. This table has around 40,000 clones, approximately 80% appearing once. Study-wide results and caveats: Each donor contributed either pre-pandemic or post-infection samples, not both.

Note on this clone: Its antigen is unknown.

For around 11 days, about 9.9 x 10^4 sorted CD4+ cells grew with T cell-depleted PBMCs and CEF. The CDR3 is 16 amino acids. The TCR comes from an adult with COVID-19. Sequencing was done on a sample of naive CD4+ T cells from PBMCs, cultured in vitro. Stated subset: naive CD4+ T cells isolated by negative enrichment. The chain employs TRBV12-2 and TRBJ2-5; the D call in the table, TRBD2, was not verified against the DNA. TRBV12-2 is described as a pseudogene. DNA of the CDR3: TGTGCAAGTCGCTTAGCTACGAGGGAATTCCAAGAGACCCAGTACTTC. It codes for CASRLATREFQETQYF.